Listed below are T cell receptor beta chains from one sample, sequenced in a study of blood T cell repertoires in COVID-19. The method was immunoSEQ multiplex PCR; TCRdb's version includes in-frame clones alone and lacks a portion of them. The sample lists roughly 250,000 clones; 80% to 90% were seen once. The sample was PBMCs or T cells enriched from blood (not recorded which). Receptors were obtained from a woman younger than 45 who had recovered from COVID-19. The CDR3 runs from the conserved cysteine through the conserved F or W. Each record gives: D gene, J gene, clone size, V gene, CDR3 protein, CDR3 DNA. A D gene is named only where the DNA matches it firmly. The listing skips clone size in some rows; elsewhere it reads once, few, many or a size class.

>-|TRBJ2-5|-|TRBV7-6
CASRPTRTGTAETQYF
TGTGCCAGCAGACCTACTCGAACAGGGACCGCAGAGACCCAGTACTTC
>-|TRBJ2-2|once|TRBV19
CASSIFDRNTGELFF
TGTGCCAGTAGTATATTTGACAGGAACACCGGGGAGCTGTTTTTT
>TRBD1|TRBJ1-2|-|TRBV6-5
CASSYGTERGYGYTF
TGTGCCAGCAGTTACGGGACAGAAAGGGGCTATGGCTACACCTTC
>TRBD1|TRBJ1-1|few|TRBV29-1
CSVTQGVNTEAFF
TGCAGCGTTACCCAGGGGGTGAACACTGAAGCTTTCTTT
>-|TRBJ1-4|-|TRBV4-1
CASSQAGIATNEKLFF
TGCGCCAGCAGCCAAGCCGGGATTGCAACTAATGAAAAACTGTTTTTT
>-|TRBJ1-5|few|TRBV30
CAWSVEVPSNQPQHF
TGTGCCTGGAGTGTCGAGGTACCGTCCAATCAGCCCCAGCATTTT
>TRBD2|TRBJ2-3|-|TRBV6-5
CASQLAGATDTQYF
TGTGCCAGCCAACTAGCGGGGGCCACAGATACGCAGTATTTT
>-|TRBJ2-3|-|TRBV11-2
CASSLRGLTDTQYF
TGTGCCAGCAGCCTCAGGGGCCTTACAGATACGCAGTATTTT
>-|TRBJ1-4|-|TRBV28
CASSLLGAPATNEKLFF
TGTGCCAGCAGTTTATTAGGGGCACCGGCAACTAATGAAAAACTGTTTTTT
>TRBD1|TRBJ2-2|-|TRBV27
CASRYGTGANTGELFF
TGTGCCAGCAGATATGGGACAGGGGCGAACACCGGGGAGCTGTTTTTT
>TRBD2|TRBJ2-1|-|TRBV7-8
CASSLTTSGSKLEQFF
TGTGCCAGCAGCTTAACCACTAGCGGGAGTAAGCTTGAGCAGTTCTTC
>-|TRBJ2-2|-|TRBV5-1
CASAPIGNTGELFF
TGCGCCAGCGCCCCAATCGGTAACACCGGGGAGCTGTTTTTT
>-|TRBJ2-5|-|TRBV6-5
CASSNFNQRETQYF
TGTGCCAGCAGTAACTTTAACCAGCGGGAGACCCAGTACTTC
>-|TRBJ1-1|-|TRBV4-1
CASSRHTEAFF
TGCGCCAGCAGCCGGCACACTGAAGCTTTCTTT
>TRBD1|TRBJ1-2|-|TRBV6-1
CASSEPVGTAFYGYTF
TGTGCCAGCAGTGAACCCGTGGGGACAGCTTTTTATGGCTACACCTTC
>-|TRBJ1-1|-|TRBV15
CATSRQEANTEAFF
TGTGCCACCAGCAGACAGGAGGCTAACACTGAAGCTTTCTTT
>TRBD2|TRBJ2-5|-|TRBV5-8
CASSFRTGGGETQYF
TGTGCCAGCAGCTTTCGTACGGGAGGAGGGGAGACCCAGTACTTC
>TRBD1|TRBJ1-4|-|TRBV7-2
CASSENGDRVWEKLFF
TGTGCCAGCAGCGAGAACGGGGACAGAGTTTGGGAAAAACTGTTTTTT
>-|TRBJ1-1|few|TRBV11-3
CASSLGGRGKAFF
TGTGCCAGCAGCCTCGGGGGGAGGGGGAAAGCTTTCTTT
>-|TRBJ2-5|-|TRBV7-9
CASSLEGGFGETQYF
TGTGCCAGCAGCTTAGAAGGAGGGTTTGGTGAGACCCAGTACTTC